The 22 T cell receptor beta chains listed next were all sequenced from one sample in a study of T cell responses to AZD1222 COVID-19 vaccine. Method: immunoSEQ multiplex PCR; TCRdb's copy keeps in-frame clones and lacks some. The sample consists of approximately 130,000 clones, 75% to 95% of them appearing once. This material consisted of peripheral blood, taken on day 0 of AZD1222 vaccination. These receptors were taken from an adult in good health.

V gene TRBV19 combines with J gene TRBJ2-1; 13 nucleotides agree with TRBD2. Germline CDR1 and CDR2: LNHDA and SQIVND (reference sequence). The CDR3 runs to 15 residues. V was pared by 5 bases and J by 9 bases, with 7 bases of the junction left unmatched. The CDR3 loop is CASSETSGRWGEQFF. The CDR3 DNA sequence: TGTGCCAGTAGTGAGACTAGCGGGAGGTGGGGTGAGCAGTTCTTC.

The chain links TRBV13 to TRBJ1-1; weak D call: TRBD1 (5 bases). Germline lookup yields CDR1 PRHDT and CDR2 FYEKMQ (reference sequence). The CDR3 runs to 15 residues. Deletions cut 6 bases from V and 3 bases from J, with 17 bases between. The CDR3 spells CASRFRTIWDTEAFF. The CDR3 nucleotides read TGTGCCAGCAGGTTCCGGACAATCTGGGACACTGAAGCTTTCTTT.

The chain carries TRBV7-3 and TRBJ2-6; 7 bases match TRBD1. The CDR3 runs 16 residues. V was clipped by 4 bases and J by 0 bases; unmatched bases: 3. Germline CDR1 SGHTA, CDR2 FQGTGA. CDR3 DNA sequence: TGTGCCAGCAGCTCCGGGGACAGCTCTGGGGCCAACGTCCTGACTTTC. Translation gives CASSSGDSSGANVLTF.

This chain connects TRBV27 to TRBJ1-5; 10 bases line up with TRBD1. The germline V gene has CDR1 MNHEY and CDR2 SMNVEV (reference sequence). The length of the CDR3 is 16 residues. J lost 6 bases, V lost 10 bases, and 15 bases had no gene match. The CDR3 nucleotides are TGTGCCACCCAGCCTCGACAGGGGGCAAAAGGTCAGCCCCAGCATTTT. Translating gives CATQPRQGAKGQPQHF.

CDR3 region: CASSQLGTLGRGAFYEQYF. The CDR3 DNA follows: TGTGCCAGCAGCCAATTAGGGACCTTGGGACGGGGGGCGTTCTACGAGCAGTACTTC. The chain recombines TRBV3-1 (or the pseudogene TRBV3-2) with TRBJ2-7; a possible D gene is TRBD2 (7 bases). The CDR3 runs to 19 residues. CDR1 and CDR2 from the germline V gene are LGHDT and YNNKEL (reference sequence). V was trimmed by 2 bases and J by 3 bases, leaving 26 bases between them.

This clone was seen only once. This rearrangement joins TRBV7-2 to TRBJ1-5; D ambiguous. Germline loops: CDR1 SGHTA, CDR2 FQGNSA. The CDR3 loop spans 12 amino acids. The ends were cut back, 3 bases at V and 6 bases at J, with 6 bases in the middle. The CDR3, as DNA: TGTGCCAGCAGCTTCTCACTTCAGCCCCAGCATTTT. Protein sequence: CASSFSLQPQHF. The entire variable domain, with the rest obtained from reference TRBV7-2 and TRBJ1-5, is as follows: GAGVSQSPSNKVTEKGKDVELRCDPISGHTALYWYRQSLGQGLEFLIYFQGNSAPDKSGLPSDRFSAERTGGSVSTLTIQRTQQEDSAVYLCASSFSLQPQHFGDGTRLSIL.

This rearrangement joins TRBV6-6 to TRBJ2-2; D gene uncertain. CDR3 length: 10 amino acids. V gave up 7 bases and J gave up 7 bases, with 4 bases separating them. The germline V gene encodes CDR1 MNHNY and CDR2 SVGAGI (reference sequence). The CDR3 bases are TGTGCCAGCAAAGACGGGGAGCTGTTTTTT. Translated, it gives CASKDGELFF.

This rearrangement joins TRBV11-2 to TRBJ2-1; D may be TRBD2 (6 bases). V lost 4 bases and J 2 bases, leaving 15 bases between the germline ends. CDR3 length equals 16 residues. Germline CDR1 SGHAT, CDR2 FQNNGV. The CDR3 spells CASSSGTSNTYNEQFF. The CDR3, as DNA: TGTGCCAGCAGCTCCGGGACTTCTAATACCTACAATGAGCAGTTCTTC.

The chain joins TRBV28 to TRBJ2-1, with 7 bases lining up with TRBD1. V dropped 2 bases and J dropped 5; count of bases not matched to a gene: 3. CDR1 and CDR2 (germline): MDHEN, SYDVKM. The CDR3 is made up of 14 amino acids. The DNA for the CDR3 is TGTGCCAGCAGTTTAGGGGACAGAGACAATGAGCAGTTCTTC. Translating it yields CASSLGDRDNEQFF. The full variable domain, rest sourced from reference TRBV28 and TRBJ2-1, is DVKVTQSSRYLVKRTGEKVFLECVQDMDHENMFWYRQDPGLGLRLIYFSYDVKMKEKGDIPEGYSVSREKKERFSLILESASTNQTSMYLCASSLGDRDNEQFFGPGTRLTVL.

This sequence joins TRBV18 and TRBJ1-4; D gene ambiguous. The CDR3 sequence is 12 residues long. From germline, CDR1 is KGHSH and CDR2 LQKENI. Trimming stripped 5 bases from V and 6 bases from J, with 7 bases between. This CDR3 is CASSALDEKLFF. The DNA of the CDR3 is TGTGCCAGCTCAGCCCTCGATGAAAAACTGTTTTTT.

The CDR3 DNA is TGTGCCAGCAGTGATTGGGGCGGGGGCTACGAGCAGTACTTC. Its translation: CASSDWGGGYEQYF. The gene calls are TRBV6-1 and TRBJ2-7, with TRBD2 matching 7 bases. This CDR3 comprises 14 residues. CDR1 and CDR2 (germline): MNHNS, SASEGT. The V gene end was trimmed by 3 bases and the J gene end by 3 bases; junction bases not matched to a gene: 5.

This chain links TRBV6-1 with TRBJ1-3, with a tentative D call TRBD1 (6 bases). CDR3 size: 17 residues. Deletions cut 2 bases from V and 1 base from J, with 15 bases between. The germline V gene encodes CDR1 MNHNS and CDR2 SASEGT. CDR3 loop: CASSELVTGRSGNTIYF. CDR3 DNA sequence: TGTGCCAGCAGTGAATTGGTAACAGGGAGGTCTGGAAACACCATATATTTT.

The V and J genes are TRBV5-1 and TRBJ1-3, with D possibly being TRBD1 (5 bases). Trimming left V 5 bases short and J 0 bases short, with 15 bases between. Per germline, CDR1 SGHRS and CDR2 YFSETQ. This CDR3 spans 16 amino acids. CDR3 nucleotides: TGCGCCAGCAGAGCGGGACTCTCTTCCTCTGGAAACACCATATATTTT. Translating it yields CASRAGLSSSGNTIYF.

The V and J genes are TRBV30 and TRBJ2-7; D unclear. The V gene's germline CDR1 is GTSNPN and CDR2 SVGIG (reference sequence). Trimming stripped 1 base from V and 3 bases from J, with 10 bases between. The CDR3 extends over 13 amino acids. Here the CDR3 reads CAWSAQHGYEQYF. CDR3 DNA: TGTGCCTGGAGTGCTCAACATGGCTACGAGCAGTACTTC.

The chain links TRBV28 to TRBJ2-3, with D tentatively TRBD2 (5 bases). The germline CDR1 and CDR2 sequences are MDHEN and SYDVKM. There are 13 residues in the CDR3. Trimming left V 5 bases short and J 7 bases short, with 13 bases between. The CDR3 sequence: CASSPGFVNTQYF. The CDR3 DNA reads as TGTGCCAGCAGTCCGGGATTTGTGAATACGCAGTATTTT.

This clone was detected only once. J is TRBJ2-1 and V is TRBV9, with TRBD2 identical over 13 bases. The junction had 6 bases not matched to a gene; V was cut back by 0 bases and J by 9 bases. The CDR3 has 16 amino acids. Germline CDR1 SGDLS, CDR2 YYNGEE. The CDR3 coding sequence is TGTGCCAGCAGCGTAGGCGGGACTAGCGGGGCGGGTGAGCAGTTCTTC. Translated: CASSVGGTSGAGEQFF. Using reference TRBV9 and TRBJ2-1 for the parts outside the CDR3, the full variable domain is DSGVTQTPKHLITATGQRVTLRCSPRSGDLSVYWYQQSLDQGLQFLIQYYNGEERAKGNILERFSAQQFPDLHSELNLSSLELGDSALYFCASSVGGTSGAGEQFFGPGTRLTVL.

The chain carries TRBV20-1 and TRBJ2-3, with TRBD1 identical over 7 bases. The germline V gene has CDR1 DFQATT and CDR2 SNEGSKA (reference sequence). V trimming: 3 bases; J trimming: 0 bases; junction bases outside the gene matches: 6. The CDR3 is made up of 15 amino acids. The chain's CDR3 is CSASDDRVSTDTQYF. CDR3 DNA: TGCAGTGCTAGTGATGACAGGGTCAGCACAGATACGCAGTATTTT.

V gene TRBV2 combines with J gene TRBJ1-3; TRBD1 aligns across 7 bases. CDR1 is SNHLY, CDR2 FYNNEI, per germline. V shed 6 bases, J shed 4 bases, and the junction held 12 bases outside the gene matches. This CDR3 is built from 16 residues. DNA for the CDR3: TGTGCCAGCAGCCCCCACCGGGACAGAATAGGAAACACCATATATTTT. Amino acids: CASSPHRDRIGNTIYF.

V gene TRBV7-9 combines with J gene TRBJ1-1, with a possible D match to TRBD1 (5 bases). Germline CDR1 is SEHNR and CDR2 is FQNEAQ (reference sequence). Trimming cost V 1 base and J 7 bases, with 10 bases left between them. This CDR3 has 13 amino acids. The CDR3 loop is CASSLETGVEAFF. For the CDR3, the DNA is TGTGCCAGCAGCTTAGAAACGGGGGTTGAAGCTTTCTTT.

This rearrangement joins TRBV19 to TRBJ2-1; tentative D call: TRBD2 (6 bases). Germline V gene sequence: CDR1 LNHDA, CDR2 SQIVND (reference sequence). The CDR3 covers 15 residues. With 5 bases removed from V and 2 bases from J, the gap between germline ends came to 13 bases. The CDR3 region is CASSRGMGAYNEQFF. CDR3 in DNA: TGTGCCAGTAGTCGGGGGATGGGCGCCTACAATGAGCAGTTCTTC.

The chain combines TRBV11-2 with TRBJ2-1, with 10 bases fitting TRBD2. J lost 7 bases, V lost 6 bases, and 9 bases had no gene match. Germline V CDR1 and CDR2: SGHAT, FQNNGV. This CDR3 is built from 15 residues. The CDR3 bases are TGTGCCAGCAGTAAGCTAGCGGGAGTGGGGAATGAGCAGTTCTTC. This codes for CASSKLAGVGNEQFF. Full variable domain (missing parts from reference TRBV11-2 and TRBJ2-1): EAGVAQSPRYKIIEKRQSVAFWCNPISGHATLYWYQQILGQGPKLLIQFQNNGVVDDSQLPKDRFSAERLKGVDSTLKIQPAKLEDSAVYLCASSKLAGVGNEQFFGPGTRLTVL.

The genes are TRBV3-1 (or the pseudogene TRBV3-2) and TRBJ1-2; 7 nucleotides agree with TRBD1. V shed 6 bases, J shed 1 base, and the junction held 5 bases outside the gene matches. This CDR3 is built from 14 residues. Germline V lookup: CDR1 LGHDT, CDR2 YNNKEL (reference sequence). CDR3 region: CASRRTGGNYGYTF. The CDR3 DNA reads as TGTGCCAGCAGGAGGACAGGCGGTAACTATGGCTACACCTTC.